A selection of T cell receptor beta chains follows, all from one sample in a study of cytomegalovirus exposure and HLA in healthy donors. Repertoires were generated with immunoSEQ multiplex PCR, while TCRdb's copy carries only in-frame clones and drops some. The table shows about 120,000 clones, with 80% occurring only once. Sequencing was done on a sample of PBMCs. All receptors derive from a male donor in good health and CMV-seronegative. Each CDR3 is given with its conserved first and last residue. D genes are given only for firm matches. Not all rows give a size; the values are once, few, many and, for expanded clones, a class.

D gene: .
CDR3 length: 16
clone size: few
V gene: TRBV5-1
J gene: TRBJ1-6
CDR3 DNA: TGCGCCAGCAGCTTGGGTGGGAGCTCCTATAATTCACCCCTCCACTTT
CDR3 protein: CASSLGGSSYNSPLHF

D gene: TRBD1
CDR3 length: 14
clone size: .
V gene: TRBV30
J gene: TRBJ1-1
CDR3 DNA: TGTGCCTGGAGTGTTGACAGGGGGAATACTGAAGCTTTCTTT
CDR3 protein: CAWSVDRGNTEAFF

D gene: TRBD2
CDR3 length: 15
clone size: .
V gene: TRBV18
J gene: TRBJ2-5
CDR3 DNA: TGTGCCAGCTCATTCCTAGCGGGAGCTCCAGAGACCCAGTACTTC
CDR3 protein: CASSFLAGAPETQYF

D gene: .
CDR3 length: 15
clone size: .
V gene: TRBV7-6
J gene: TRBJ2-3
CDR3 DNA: TGTGCCAGCAGCTTAGGTTCGGGGGGCTCAGATACGCAGTATTTT
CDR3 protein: CASSLGSGGSDTQYF

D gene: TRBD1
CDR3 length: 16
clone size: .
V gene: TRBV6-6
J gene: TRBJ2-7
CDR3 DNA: TGTGCCAGCAGTTTCAATCCGGGACAGGGTTCACGCGAGCAGTACTTC
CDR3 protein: CASSFNPGQGSREQYF

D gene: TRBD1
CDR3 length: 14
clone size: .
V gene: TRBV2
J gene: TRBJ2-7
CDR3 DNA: TGTGCCAGCAGAATCCTGGACAGGGGCGCCGAGCAGTACTTC
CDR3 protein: CASRILDRGAEQYF

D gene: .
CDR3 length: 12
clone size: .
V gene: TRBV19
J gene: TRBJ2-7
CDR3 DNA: TGTGCCAGTAGTAACACAGCCTACGAGCAGTACTTC
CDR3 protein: CASSNTAYEQYF

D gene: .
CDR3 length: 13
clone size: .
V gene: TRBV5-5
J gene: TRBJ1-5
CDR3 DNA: TGTGCCAGCAGCCCAGGACAGAGTCAGCCCCAGCATTTT
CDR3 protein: CASSPGQSQPQHF

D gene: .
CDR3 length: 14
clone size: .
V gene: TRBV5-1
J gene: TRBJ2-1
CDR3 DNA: TGCGCCAGCAGCTTGGCCACTGATTACAATGAGCAGTTCTTC
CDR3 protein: CASSLATDYNEQFF

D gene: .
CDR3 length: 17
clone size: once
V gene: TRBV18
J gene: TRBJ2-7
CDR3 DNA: TGTGCCAGCTCACAAGGAACAGCAGGGAAGAGCTCCTACGAGCAGTACTTC
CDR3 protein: CASSQGTAGKSSYEQYF

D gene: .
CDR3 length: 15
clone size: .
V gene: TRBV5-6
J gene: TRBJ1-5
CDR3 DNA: TGTGCCAGCAGCTACGGCGGGAGGGAAGGAGGGACCCAGCATTTT
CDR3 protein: CASSYGGREGGTQHF

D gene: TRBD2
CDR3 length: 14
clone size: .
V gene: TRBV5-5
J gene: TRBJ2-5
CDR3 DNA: TGTGCCAGCAGCTTCCGGGACTACCAGGAGACCCAGTACTTC
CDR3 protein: CASSFRDYQETQYF

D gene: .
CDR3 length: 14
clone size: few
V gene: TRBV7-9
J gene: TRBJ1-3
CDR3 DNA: TGTGCCAGCAGCTTTGCGGCCTCTGGAAACACCATATATTTT
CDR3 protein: CASSFAASGNTIYF

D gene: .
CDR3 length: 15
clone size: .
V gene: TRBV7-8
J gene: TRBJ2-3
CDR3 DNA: TGTGCCAGCGGAAGGTTCGGGGGAAGCACAGATACGCAGTATTTT
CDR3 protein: CASGRFGGSTDTQYF

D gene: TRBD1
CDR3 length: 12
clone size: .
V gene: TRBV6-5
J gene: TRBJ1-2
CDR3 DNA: TGTGCCAGCACCAGGGGGGTGGGCCAATACACCTTC
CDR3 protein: CASTRGVGQYTF

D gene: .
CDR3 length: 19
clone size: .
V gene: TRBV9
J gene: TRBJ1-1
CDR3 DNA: TGTGCCAGCAGCGTAGAGTCGGATAGGGGAGGCCCCGGGAACACTGAAGCTTTCTTT
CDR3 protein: CASSVESDRGGPGNTEAFF

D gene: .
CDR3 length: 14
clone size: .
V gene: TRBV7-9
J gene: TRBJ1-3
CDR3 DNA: TGTGCCAGCAGCTCAGGAGGGGACCAGCACACCATATATTTT
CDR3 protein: CASSSGGDQHTIYF

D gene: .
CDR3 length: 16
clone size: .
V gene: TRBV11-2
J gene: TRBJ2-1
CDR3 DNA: TGTGCCAGCAGTCCTTTGCGGGGCCCGACCTACAATGAGCAGTTCTTC
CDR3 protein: CASSPLRGPTYNEQFF

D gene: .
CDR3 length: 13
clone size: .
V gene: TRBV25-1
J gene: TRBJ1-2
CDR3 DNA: TGTGCCAGCAGTGAAAGAGGGAGGTATGGCTACACCTTC
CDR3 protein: CASSERGRYGYTF

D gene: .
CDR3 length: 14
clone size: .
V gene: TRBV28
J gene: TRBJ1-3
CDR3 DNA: TGTGCCAGCAGTTTGGGGGGCTCTGGAAACACCATATATTTT
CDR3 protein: CASSLGGSGNTIYF

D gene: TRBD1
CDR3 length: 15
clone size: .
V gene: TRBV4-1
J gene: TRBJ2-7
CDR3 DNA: TGCGCCAGCAGCCTAGGGGTAGGGACAGGGGACGAGCAGTACTTC
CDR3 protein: CASSLGVGTGDEQYF

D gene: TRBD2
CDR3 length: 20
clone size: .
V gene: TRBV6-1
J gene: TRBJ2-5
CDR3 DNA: TGTGCCAGCAGTGACCCATCAGAGGGGGGACTAGCGGGGGGTTTTGAGACCCAGTACTTC
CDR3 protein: CASSDPSEGGLAGGFETQYF

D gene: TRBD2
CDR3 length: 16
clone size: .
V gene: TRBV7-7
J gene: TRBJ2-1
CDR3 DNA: TGTGCCAGCAGCTTCTCTAGCGGGAGGGCCGGAGATGAGCAGTTCTTC
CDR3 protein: CASSFSSGRAGDEQFF

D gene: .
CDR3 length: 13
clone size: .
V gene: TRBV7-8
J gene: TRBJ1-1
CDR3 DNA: TGTGCCAGCAGCATGGGACAGAACACTGAAGCTTTCTTT
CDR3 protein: CASSMGQNTEAFF

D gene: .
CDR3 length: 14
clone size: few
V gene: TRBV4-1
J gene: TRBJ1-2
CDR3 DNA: TGCGCCAGCAGCCAAGAGTCTAGGGGCGATGGCTACACCTTC
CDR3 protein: CASSQESRGDGYTF

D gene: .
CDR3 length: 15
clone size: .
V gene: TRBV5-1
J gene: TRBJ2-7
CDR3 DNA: TGCGCCAGCAGCTTGGCCCCCTCCGACACCTACGAGCAGTACTTC
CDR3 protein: CASSLAPSDTYEQYF

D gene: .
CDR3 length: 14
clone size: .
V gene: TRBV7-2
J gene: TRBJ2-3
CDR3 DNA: TGTGCCAGCATGTCGAACAGGGGGGGAGATACGCAGTATTTT
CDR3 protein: CASMSNRGGDTQYF

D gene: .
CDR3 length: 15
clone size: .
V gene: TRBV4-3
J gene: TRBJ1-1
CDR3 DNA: TGCGCCAGCAGCCAGATCCTACGGGGGAACACTGAAGCTTTCTTT
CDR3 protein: CASSQILRGNTEAFF

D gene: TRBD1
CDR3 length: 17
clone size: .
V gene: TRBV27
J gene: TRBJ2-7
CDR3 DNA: TGTGCCAGCAGTTTAAAGGGGTGGGACAGGGCTTTTGACGAGCAGTACTTC
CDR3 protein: CASSLKGWDRAFDEQYF

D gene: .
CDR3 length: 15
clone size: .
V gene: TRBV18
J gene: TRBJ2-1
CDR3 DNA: TGTGCCAGCTCCGGAACAGGGGGACTAAACAATGAGCAGTTCTTC
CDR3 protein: CASSGTGGLNNEQFF

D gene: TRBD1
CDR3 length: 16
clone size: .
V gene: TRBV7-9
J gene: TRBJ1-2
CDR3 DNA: TGTGCCAGCAGCTTAGCCGGGACAGGGTTTCACTATGGCTACACCTTC
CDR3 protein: CASSLAGTGFHYGYTF

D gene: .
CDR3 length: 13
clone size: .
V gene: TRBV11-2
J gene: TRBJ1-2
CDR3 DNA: TGTGCCAGCAGCTTAGGGACAAACTACGGCTACACCTTC
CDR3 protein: CASSLGTNYGYTF

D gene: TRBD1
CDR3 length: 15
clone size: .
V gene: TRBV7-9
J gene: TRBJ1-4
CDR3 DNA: TGTGCCAGCAGCCCCACCGGGACAGGGAATGAAAAACTGTTTTTT
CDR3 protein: CASSPTGTGNEKLFF

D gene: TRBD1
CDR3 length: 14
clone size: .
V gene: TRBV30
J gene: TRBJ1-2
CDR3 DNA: TGTGCCTGGAGCCCAGGGGGCCCGGGGGGAGGCTACACCTTC
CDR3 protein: CAWSPGGPGGGYTF

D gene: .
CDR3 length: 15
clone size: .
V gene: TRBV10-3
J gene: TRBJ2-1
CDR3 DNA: TGTGCCATCAGTGAAAGCGAGGGTTCGAGCGATGAGCAGTTCTTC
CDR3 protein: CAISESEGSSDEQFF

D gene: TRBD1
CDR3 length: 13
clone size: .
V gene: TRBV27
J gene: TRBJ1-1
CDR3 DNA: TGTGCCAGCAGTTTGACGGACAGGGGCGAAGCTTTCTTT
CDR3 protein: CASSLTDRGEAFF

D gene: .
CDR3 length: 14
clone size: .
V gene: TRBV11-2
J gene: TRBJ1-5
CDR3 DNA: TGTGCCAGCAGCTTAGAGTCCCACAATCAGCCCCAGCATTTT
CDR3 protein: CASSLESHNQPQHF

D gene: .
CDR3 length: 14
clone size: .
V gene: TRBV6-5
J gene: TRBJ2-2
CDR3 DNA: TGTGCCAGCAGTTACTCGAGGGTTTCCGGGGAGCTGTTTTTT
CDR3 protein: CASSYSRVSGELFF

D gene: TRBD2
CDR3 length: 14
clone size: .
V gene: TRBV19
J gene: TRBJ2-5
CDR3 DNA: TGTGCCAGTAGGAGCGGGAGCAGATGGGAGACCCAGTACTTC
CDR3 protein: CASRSGSRWETQYF

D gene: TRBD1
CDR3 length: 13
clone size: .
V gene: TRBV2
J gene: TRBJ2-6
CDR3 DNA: TGTGCCAGCAGTCTGGACAGGAACAACGGCCTGACTTTC
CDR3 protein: CASSLDRNNGLTF

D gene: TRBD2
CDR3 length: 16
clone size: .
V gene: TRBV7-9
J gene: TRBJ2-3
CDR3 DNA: TGTGCCAGCAGCTACTATAGCGGGAGAGGGCGTGATACGCAGTATTTT
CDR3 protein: CASSYYSGRGRDTQYF

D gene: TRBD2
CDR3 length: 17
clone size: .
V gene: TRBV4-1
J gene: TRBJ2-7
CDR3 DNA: TGCGCCAGCAGCCAAGGACACCGACTAGCGGGAGGGTACGAGCAGTACTTC
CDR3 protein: CASSQGHRLAGGYEQYF

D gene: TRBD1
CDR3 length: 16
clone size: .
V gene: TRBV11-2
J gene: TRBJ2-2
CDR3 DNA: TGTGCCAGCAGAAAACTAAGGGGGCGCAGCACCGGGGAGCTGTTTTTT
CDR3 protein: CASRKLRGRSTGELFF

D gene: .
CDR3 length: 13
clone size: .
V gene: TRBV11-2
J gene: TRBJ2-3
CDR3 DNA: TGTGCCAGCAGCATACTAATCACAGATACGCAGTATTTT
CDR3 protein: CASSILITDTQYF

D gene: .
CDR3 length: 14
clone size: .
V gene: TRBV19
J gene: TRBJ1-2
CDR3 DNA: TGTGCCAGTACCCCGAGGATGAGAAACTATGGCTACACCTTC
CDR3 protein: CASTPRMRNYGYTF

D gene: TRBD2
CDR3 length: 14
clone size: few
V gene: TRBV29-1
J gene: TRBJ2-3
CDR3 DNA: TGCAGCGTTGAAGGCGGGAGGGGAACAGATACGCAGTATTTT
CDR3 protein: CSVEGGRGTDTQYF

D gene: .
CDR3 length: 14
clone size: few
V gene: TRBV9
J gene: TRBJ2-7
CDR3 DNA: TGTGCCAGCAGCGTAGATCTGCGCTCCTACGAGCAGTACTTC
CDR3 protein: CASSVDLRSYEQYF

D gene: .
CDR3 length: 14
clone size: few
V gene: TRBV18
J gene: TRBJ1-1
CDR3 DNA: TGTGCCAGCTCACCAAACAACATGAACACTGAAGCTTTCTTT
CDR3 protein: CASSPNNMNTEAFF

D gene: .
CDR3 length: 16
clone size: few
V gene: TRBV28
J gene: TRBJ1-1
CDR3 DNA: TGTGCCAGCAGTTTAGGGGGTAGGGGCGGAGGGACTGAAGCTTTCTTT
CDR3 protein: CASSLGGRGGGTEAFF

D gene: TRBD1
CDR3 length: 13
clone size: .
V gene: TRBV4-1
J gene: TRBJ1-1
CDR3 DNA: TGCGCCAGCAGCTACGGGACAGGAAGTGAAGCTTTCTTT
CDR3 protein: CASSYGTGSEAFF

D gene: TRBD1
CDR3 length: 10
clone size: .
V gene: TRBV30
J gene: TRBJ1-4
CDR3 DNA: TGTGCCCGAGGGGGCGAAAAACTGTTTTTT
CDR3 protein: CARGGEKLFF

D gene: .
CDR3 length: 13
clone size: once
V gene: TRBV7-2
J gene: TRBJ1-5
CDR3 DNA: TGTGCCAGCAGCTTAGGAGGGTGGCAGCCCCAGCATTTT
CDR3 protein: CASSLGGWQPQHF

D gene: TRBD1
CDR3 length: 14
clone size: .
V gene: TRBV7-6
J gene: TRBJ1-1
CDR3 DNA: TGTGCCAGCAGCTTAAAAACAGGGGGTACTGAAGCTTTCTTT
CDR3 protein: CASSLKTGGTEAFF

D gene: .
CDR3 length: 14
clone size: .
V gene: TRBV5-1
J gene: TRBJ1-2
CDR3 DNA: TGCGCCAGCAGCCTAGACCTCCCGCGGAATGGCTACACCTTC
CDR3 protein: CASSLDLPRNGYTF

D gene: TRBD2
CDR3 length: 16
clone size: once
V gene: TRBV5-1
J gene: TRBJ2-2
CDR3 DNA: TGCGCCAGCAGCTTAACTAGCGGGGGGAACACCGGGGAGCTGTTTTTT
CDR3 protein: CASSLTSGGNTGELFF

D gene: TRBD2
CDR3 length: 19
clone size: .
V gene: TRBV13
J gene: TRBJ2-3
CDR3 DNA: TGTGCCAGCAGCTTAGAACTTGAATACGGGGGGGCCAGGAGAGATACGCAGTATTTT
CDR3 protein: CASSLELEYGGARRDTQYF

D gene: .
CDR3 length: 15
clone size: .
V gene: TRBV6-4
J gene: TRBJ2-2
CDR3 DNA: TGTGCCAGCAGTGATGGTTCCCCGGACACCGGGGAGCTGTTTTTT
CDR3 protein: CASSDGSPDTGELFF